This entry lists 20 T cell receptor beta chains sequenced from one sample in a study of cytomegalovirus exposure and HLA in healthy donors. PCR amplification relied on 60 Vbeta primers (plus 13 Jbeta primers). Repertoires were generated with immunoSEQ multiplex PCR, while TCRdb's copy carries only in-frame clones and drops some. The sample lists about 160,000 clones, 75% to 85% seen once, with about 4.7% in the top ten. The sequencing input was PBMCs. Receptors were obtained from a man aged 30 to 39 in good health and CMV-seronegative.

The gene calls are TRBV7-2 and TRBJ1-1; TRBD1 might be the D (6 bases). The CDR3 consists of 14 residues. V dropped 3 bases and J dropped 7 bases, with 15 bases sitting between them. Germline lookup yields CDR1 SGHTA and CDR2 FQGNSA. The CDR3 reads CASSFRRDNFEAFF. The CDR3 coding sequence is TGTGCCAGCAGCTTCCGCCGGGACAACTTTGAAGCTTTCTTT. Looking up the rest from reference TRBV7-2 and TRBJ1-1 gives the full variable domain: GAGVSQSPSNKVTEKGKDVELRCDPISGHTALYWYRQSLGQGLEFLIYFQGNSAPDKSGLPSDRFSAERTGGSVSTLTIQRTQQEDSAVYLCASSFRRDNFEAFFGQGTRLTVV.

The V and J genes are TRBV11-2 and TRBJ2-7, with D possibly matching TRBD2 (6 bases). CDR1 and CDR2 from the germline V gene are SGHAT and FQNNGV. The V end was cut by 8 bases, the J end by 0 bases, with 11 bases between. The CDR3 length is 13 residues. DNA of the CDR3: TGTGCCAGCTCGATCGGGGGCTCCTACGAGCAGTACTTC. Amino acids: CASSIGGSYEQYF.

The chain joins TRBV7-2 to TRBJ2-4; 8 bases agree with TRBD1. V was pared by 2 bases and J by 11 bases, with 8 bases of the junction left unmatched. The V gene's germline CDR1 is SGHTA and CDR2 FQGNSA. The length of the CDR3 is 14 residues. The CDR3 sequence is CASSLIGTGSLQYF. CDR3 sequence (DNA): TGTGCCAGCAGCTTAATCGGGACAGGCTCTCTTCAGTACTTC.

For the CDR3, the DNA is TGTGCCTGGAGTGGACAAGACCAGGCCATTAATTCACCCCTCCACTTT. This translates into CAWSGQDQAINSPLHF. This chain connects TRBV30 to TRBJ1-6; no clear D. The CDR3 loop spans 16 amino acids. Trimming left V 1 base short and J 6 bases short, with 16 bases between. Germline-derived CDR1 and CDR2 are GTSNPN and SVGIG (reference sequence).

V and J are TRBV30 and TRBJ1-2; tentative D call: TRBD1 (5 bases). CDR3 size: 14 residues. Germline V gene sequence: CDR1 GTSNPN, CDR2 SVGIG (reference sequence). Trimming shortened V by 0 bases and J by 0 bases, and 8 bases separated the two germline ends. CDR3 sequence: CAWSVPGTNYGYTF. DNA of the CDR3: TGTGCCTGGAGTGTACCAGGGACTAACTATGGCTACACCTTC.

The V call is TRBV7-9, the J call TRBJ1-3; 10 nucleotides line up with TRBD1. The CDR3 is made up of 14 amino acids. CDR1 and CDR2 from the germline V gene are SEHNR and FQNEAQ (reference sequence). Trimming took 3 bases from V and 4 from J; bases not matched to a gene: 0. The CDR3 region has the DNA TGTGCCAGCAGCTTGACAGGGGGCGGAAACACCATATATTTT. Its translation is CASSLTGGGNTIYF.

The chain employs TRBV28 and TRBJ1-1; 11 nucleotides match TRBD1. The V and J ends lost 8 bases and 4 bases, in that order; junction bases with no gene match: 3. CDR1 and CDR2 (germline): MDHEN, SYDVKM. The CDR3 covers 13 residues. CDR3 amino acids: CASAGTGGTEAFF. CDR3 nucleotides: TGTGCCAGCGCAGGGACAGGGGGCACTGAAGCTTTCTTT.

The J gene is TRBJ2-2, the V gene TRBV7-9; D unclear. V lost 5 bases and J 0 bases, leaving 10 bases between the germline ends. Germline lookup yields CDR1 SEHNR and CDR2 FQNEAQ (reference sequence). This CDR3 is 15 amino acids long. CDR3 sequence reads: CASSPSAANTGELFF. CDR3 DNA sequence: TGTGCCAGCAGCCCATCTGCGGCGAACACCGGGGAGCTGTTTTTT.

The chain joins TRBV29-1 to TRBJ2-7; TRBD2 might be the D (6 bases). This CDR3 comprises 14 residues. Trimming pared 1 base from V and 2 bases from J, leaving 12 bases between. Germline lookup yields CDR1 SQVTM and CDR2 ANQGSEA. The CDR3 reads CSVEGGTVTYEQYF. Written as DNA, the CDR3 is TGCAGCGTTGAAGGCGGGACTGTAACCTACGAGCAGTACTTC.

This chain joins TRBV27 and TRBJ2-3; 9 nucleotides align to TRBD1. Germline CDR1 MNHEY, CDR2 SMNVEV (reference sequence). The CDR3 loop spans 16 amino acids. V shed 1 base and J 2 bases; nucleotides not matched to a gene: 4. In DNA, the CDR3 is TGTGCCAGCAGTTTATGGGGACAGGGATTCACAGATACGCAGTATTTT. Protein sequence: CASSLWGQGFTDTQYF.

The chain has TRBV10-1 and TRBJ2-3; D is perhaps TRBD2 (7 bases). The CDR3 length is 16 residues. Germline V gene data show CDR1 as WNHNN and CDR2 as SYGVQD (reference sequence). V lost 3 bases, J lost 4 bases, and 17 bases lay in between. The CDR3 DNA reads as TGCGCCAGCAGTGATAGGGACACTAGCGAACCAGATACGCAGTATTTT. Amino acids: CASSDRDTSEPDTQYF.

The rearrangement links TRBV28 to TRBJ2-1, with 7 positions matching TRBD2. Trimming removed 5 bases from V and 2 bases from J; junction bases left unmatched: 6. The germline gives CDR1 MDHEN, CDR2 SYDVKM. The CDR3 has 15 amino acids. CDR3 amino acids: CASSRGGGAYNEQFF. The CDR3 coding sequence is TGTGCCAGCAGTCGCGGGGGAGGCGCCTACAATGAGCAGTTCTTC.

This clone has a handful of counts. This chain joins TRBV7-8 and TRBJ1-1; D is ambiguous. Looked up from germline, CDR1 is SGHVS and CDR2 is FQNEAQ. The V end was cut by 6 bases, the J end by 3 bases, with 14 bases between. The CDR3 has 14 residues. The CDR3 sequence: CASSSSTVDTEAFF. The CDR3 DNA is TGTGCCAGCAGTTCCTCGACTGTAGACACTGAAGCTTTCTTT.

The chain recombines TRBV5-4 with TRBJ2-1, with TRBD1 matching 7 bases. CDR1 SGHNT and CDR2 YYREEE come from the germline V gene (reference sequence). Trimming took 0 bases from V and 7 from J; bases not matched to a gene: 7. This CDR3 comprises 15 residues. CDR3 nucleotide sequence: TGTGCCAGCAGCTTGGAGGGGGCCCCGACAAATGAGCAGTTCTTC. It translates to CASSLEGAPTNEQFF.

This clone was counted ten times or more. The V call is TRBV6-1, the J call TRBJ2-7; 9 nucleotides match TRBD1. Germline lookup yields CDR1 MNHNS and CDR2 SASEGT. The CDR3 runs 12 residues. J lost 5 bases, V lost 8 bases, and 4 bases had no gene match. CDR3 coding DNA: TGTGCCAGCCGACGGACAGGGGACGAGCAGTACTTC. This sequence encodes CASRRTGDEQYF.

The chain joins TRBV9 to TRBJ2-1; 9 bases map to TRBD2. The V gene end was trimmed by 4 bases and the J gene end by 5 bases; junction bases not matched to a gene: 13. In germline, CDR1 is SGDLS, CDR2 YYNGEE. The CDR3 is 17 amino acids. The CDR3 reads CASSTPREGYSNNEQFF. CDR3 sequence (DNA): TGTGCCAGCAGCACACCGCGGGAGGGATATTCGAACAATGAGCAGTTCTTC.

The V gene is TRBV9, the J gene TRBJ2-4; no clear D gene. The germline V gene encodes CDR1 SGDLS and CDR2 YYNGEE. Between the trimmed V and J ends, which lost 4 bases and 1 base, there was a span of 9 bases. This CDR3 comprises 14 residues. CDR3 coding DNA: TGTGCCAGCAGCCCGACCGGGGCCAAAAACATTCAGTACTTC. Translated: CASSPTGAKNIQYF.

The chain is built from TRBV30 and TRBJ1-3, with no clear D. V lost 1 base and J 2 bases, leaving 6 bases between the germline ends. The germline CDR1 and CDR2 sequences are GTSNPN and SVGIG (reference sequence). The length of the CDR3 is 13 residues. The CDR3 nucleotides read TGTGCCTGGAGTGCGGGTACTGGAAACACCATATATTTT. Protein sequence: CAWSAGTGNTIYF.

This chain connects TRBV7-3 to TRBJ1-1; weak D call: TRBD1 (6 bases). The CDR3 has 14 residues. Germline V CDR1 and CDR2: SGHTA, FQGTGA. With 1 base removed from V and 7 bases from J, the gap between germline ends came to 13 bases. CDR3 DNA sequence: TGTGCCAGCAGCTTAAGGGGGGGACACCTTGAAGCTTTCTTT. Encoded protein: CASSLRGGHLEAFF.

This chain uses TRBV27 with TRBJ2-5, with TRBD1 identical over 9 bases. Matching the DNA end better, TRBJ2-7 makes the J call doubtful. The CDR3 has 14 residues. The V gene's germline CDR1 is MNHEY and CDR2 SMNVEV (reference sequence). Here the CDR3 DNA reads TGTGCCAGCAGTCAAGGACAGGGGAGGGGCGAGCAGTACTTC. Translation: CASSQGQGRGEQYF.